This T cell receptor (beta chain) derives from a study of blood T cells in healthy people across ages. The CDR3 is made up of 14 amino acids. Trimming took 0 bases from V and 0 from J, leaving 6 bases between them. CDR1 is LGHDT, CDR2 YNNKEL, per germline (reference sequence). General observations from the study: Observed TCR beta diversity per million T cells went down as age went up. This fall followed a roughly linear course with age.

In each sample, at least 7 million PBMCs were isolated. Next came a second PCR, run for 7 to 11 cycles, which used a sample-barcoded 5' primer along with a J-beta primer mix. A tag from a template-switch adaptor with 12 random nucleotides marked each cDNA molecule. TCRdb re-derived calls from the 5' RACE reads in MiXCR, one entry per CDR3 protein. This table has about 1.5 million distinct CDR3 sequences, 35% to 45% appearing once. As for this clonotype: The antigen remains undetermined.

The chain joins TRBV3-1 to TRBJ2-7; no reliable D call. The sequenced material came from blood. This receptor was identified in a woman in her late teens or twenties in good health. CDR3 sequence reads: CASSQEITSYEQYF. Here the CDR3 DNA reads TGTGCCAGCAGCCAAGAGATCACCTCCTACGAGCAGTACTTC.